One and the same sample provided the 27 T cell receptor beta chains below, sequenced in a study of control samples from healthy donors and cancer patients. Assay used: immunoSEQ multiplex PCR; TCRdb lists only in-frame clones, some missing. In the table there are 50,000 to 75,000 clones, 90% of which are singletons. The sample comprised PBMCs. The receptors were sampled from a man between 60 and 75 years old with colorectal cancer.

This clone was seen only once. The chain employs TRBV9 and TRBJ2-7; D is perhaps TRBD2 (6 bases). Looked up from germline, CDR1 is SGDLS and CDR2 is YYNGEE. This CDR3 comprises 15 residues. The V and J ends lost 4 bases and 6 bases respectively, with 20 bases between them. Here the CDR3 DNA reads TGTGCCAGCAGCCCGACTAGTTCTTCCCTCTCCGAGCAGTACTTC. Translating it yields CASSPTSSSLSEQYF.

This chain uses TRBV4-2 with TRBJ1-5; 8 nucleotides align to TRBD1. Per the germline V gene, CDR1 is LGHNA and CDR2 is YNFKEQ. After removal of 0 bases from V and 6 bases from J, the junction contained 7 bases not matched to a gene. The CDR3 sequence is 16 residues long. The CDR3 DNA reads TGTGCCAGCAGCCAAGAAGACAGGGGCTACGGTCAGCCCCAGCATTTT. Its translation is CASSQEDRGYGQPQHF.

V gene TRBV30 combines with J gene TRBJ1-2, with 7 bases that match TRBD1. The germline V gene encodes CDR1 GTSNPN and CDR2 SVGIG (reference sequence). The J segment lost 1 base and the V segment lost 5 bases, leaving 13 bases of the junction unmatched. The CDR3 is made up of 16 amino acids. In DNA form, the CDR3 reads TGTGCCTGGGGGGTCCGGGGAGGGGGCGATAACTATGGCTACACCTTC. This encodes CAWGVRGGGDNYGYTF.

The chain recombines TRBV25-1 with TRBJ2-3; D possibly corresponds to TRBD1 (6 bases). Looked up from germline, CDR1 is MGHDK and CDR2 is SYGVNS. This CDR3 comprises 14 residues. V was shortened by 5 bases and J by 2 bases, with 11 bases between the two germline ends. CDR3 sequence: CASSRQASTDTQYF. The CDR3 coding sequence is TGTGCCAGCAGTAGACAGGCCTCCACAGATACGCAGTATTTT.

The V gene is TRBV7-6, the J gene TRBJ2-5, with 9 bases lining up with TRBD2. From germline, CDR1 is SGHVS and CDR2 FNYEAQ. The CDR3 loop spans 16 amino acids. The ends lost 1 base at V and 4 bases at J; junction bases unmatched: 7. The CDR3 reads CASSLEAGGPGETQYF. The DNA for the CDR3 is TGTGCCAGCAGCTTAGAGGCGGGGGGGCCTGGAGAGACCCAGTACTTC.

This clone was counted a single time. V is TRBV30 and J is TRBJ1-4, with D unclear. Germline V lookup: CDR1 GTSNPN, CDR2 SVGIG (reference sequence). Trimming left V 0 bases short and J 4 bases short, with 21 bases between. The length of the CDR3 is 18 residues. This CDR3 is CAWSVSRSPLSFNEKLFF. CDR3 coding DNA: TGTGCCTGGAGTGTAAGCAGGTCTCCCCTCTCCTTTAATGAAAAACTGTTTTTT.

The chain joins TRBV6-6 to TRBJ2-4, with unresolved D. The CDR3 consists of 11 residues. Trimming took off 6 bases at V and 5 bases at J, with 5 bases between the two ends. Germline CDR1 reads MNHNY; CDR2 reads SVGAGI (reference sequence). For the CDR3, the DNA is TGTGCCAGCAGGCGAGAAAACATTCAGTACTTC. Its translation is CASRRENIQYF.

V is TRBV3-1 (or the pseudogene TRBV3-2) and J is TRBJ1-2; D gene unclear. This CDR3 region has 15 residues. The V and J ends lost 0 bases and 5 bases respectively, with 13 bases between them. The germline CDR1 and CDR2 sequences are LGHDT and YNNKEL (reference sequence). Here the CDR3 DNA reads TGTGCCAGCAGCCAAGATCTTAACGGAGGTTATGGCTACACCTTC. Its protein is CASSQDLNGGYGYTF.

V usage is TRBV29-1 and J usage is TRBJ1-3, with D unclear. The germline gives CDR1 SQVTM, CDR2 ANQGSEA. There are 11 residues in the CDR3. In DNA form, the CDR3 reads TGCGGTCTTCACTCTGGAAACACCATATATTTT. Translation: CGLHSGNTIYF.

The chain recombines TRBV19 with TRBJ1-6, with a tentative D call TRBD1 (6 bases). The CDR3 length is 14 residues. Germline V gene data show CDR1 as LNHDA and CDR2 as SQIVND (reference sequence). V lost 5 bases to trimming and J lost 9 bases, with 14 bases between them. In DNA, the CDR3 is TGTGCCAGTAGTCGAGGGGGGCGCGGTTCACCCCTCCACTTT. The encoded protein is CASSRGGRGSPLHF.

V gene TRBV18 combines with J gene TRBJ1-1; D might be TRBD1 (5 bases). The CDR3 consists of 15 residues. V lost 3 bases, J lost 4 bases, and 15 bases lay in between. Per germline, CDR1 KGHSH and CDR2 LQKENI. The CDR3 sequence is CASSPPSGGITEAFF. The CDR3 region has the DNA TGTGCCAGCTCACCCCCCAGTGGGGGGATCACTGAAGCTTTCTTT.

The CDR3 reads CSVKVGETQYF. In DNA form, the CDR3 reads TGCAGCGTGAAGGTCGGAGAGACCCAGTACTTC. V gene TRBV29-1 combines with J gene TRBJ2-5, with no clear D. Trimming removed 6 bases from V and 4 bases from J, with 9 bases in between. The CDR3 spans 11 residues. Germline loops: CDR1 SQVTM, CDR2 ANQGSEA.

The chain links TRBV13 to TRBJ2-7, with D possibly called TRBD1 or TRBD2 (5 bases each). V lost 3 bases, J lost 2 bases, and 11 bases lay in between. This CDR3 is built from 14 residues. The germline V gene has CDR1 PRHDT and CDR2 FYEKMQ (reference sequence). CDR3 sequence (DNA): TGTGCCAGCAGCTTTGGGACGGAGGCCTACGAGCAGTACTTC. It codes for CASSFGTEAYEQYF.

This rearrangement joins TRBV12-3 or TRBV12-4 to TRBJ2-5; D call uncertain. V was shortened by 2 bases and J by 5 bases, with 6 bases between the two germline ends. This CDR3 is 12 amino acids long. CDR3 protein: CASSLSVETQYF. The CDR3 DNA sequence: TGTGCCAGCAGTTTATCGGTGGAGACCCAGTACTTC.

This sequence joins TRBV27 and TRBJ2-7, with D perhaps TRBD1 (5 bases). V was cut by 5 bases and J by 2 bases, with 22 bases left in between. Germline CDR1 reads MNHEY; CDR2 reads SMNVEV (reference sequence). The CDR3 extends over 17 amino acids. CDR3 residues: CASSPRQSRITTYEQYF. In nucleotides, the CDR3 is TGTGCCAGCAGTCCGAGACAGAGCCGGATTACGACCTACGAGCAGTACTTC.

CDR3 in amino acids: CASSTGTSGTATSTDTQYF. Here the CDR3 DNA reads TGTGCCAGCAGCACCGGGACTAGCGGGACGGCAACTAGCACAGATACGCAGTATTTT. The gene calls are TRBV13 and TRBJ2-3, with TRBD2 matching over 13 bases. The ends lost 5 bases at V and 0 bases at J; junction bases unmatched: 11. This CDR3 has 19 residues. Germline loops: CDR1 PRHDT, CDR2 FYEKMQ (reference sequence). Variable domain in full (rest from reference TRBV13 and TRBJ2-3): AAGVIQSPRHLIKEKRETATLKCYPIPRHDTVYWYQQGPGQDPQFLISFYEKMQSDKGSIPDRFSAQQFSDYHSELNMSSLELGDSALYFCASSTGTSGTATSTDTQYFGPGTRLTVL.

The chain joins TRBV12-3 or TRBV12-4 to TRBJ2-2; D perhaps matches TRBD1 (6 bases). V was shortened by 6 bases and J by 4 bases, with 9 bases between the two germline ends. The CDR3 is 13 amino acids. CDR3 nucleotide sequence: TGTGCCAGCAGACAGGGTCCCACCGGGGAGCTGTTTTTT. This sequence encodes CASRQGPTGELFF.

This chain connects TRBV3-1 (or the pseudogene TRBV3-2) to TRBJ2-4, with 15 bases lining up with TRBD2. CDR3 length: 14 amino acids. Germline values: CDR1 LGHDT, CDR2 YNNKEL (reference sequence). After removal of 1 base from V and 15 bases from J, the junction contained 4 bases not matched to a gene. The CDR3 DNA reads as TGTGCCAGCAGCCAAGGGACTAGCGGGGGGGCCCGGTACTTC. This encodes CASSQGTSGGARYF.

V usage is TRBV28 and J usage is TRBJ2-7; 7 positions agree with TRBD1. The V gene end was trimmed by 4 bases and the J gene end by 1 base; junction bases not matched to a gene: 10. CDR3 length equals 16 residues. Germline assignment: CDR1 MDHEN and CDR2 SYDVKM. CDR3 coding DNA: TGTGCCAGCAGTTCCTGGGGACAGATGAAATCCTACGAGCAGTACTTC. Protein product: CASSSWGQMKSYEQYF.

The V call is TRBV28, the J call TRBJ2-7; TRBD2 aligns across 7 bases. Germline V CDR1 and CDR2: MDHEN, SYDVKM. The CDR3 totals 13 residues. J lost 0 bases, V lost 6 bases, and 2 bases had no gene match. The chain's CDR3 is CASRGGSSYEQYF. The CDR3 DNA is TGTGCCAGCAGGGGGGGGAGCTCCTACGAGCAGTACTTC.

The CDR3 sequence: CASSSETGIGELFF. In nucleotides, the CDR3 is TGTGCCAGCAGCTCCGAGACCGGGATCGGGGAGCTGTTTTTT. This chain joins TRBV11-3 and TRBJ2-2; the D gene is possibly TRBD2 (5 bases). The CDR3 length is 14 residues. V was shortened by 4 bases and J by 7 bases, with 13 bases between the two germline ends. Per the germline V gene, CDR1 is SGHNT and CDR2 is YENEEA. The full variable domain, completed using reference TRBV11-3 and TRBJ2-2, is EAGVVQSPRYKIIEKKQPVAFWCNPISGHNTLYWYLQNLGQGPELLIRYENEEAVDDSQLPKDRFSAERLKGVDSTLKIQPAELGDSAVYLCASSSETGIGELFFGEGSRLTVL.

DNA for the CDR3: TGTGCCAGCAGCCCTCTCCCGGACGAGAGACCAGATGGCTACACCTTC. The encoded protein is CASSPLPDERPDGYTF. The V and J genes are TRBV7-8 and TRBJ1-2; D is unclear. V lost 5 bases to trimming and J lost 6 bases, with 22 bases between them. The CDR3 spans 16 residues. Germline CDR1 and CDR2: SGHVS and FQNEAQ.

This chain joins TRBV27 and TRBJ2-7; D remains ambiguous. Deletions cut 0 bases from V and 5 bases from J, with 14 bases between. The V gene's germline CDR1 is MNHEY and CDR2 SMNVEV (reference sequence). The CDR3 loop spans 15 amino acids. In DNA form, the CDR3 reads TGTGCCAGCAGTTTATCGCCCCCTCTCCCCCACGAGCAGTACTTC. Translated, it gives CASSLSPPLPHEQYF.

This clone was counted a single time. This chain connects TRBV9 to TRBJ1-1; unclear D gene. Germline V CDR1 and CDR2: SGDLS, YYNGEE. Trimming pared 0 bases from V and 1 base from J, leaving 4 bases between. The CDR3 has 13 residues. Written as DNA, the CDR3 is TGTGCCAGCAGCGTAGGGAAGAACACTGAAGCTTTCTTT. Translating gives CASSVGKNTEAFF.

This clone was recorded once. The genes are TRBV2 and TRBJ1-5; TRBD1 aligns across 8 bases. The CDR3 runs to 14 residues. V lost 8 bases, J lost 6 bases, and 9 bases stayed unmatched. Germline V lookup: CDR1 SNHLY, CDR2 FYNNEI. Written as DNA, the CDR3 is TGTGCCAGCTGTGGACAGGGCGGCGTTCAGCCCCAGCATTTT. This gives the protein CASCGQGGVQPQHF.

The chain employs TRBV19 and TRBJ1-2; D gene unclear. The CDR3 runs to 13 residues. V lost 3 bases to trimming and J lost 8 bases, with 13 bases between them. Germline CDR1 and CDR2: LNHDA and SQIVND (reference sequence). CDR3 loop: CASSMVASRGYTF. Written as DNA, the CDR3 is TGTGCCAGTAGTATGGTCGCCTCCAGGGGCTACACCTTC.

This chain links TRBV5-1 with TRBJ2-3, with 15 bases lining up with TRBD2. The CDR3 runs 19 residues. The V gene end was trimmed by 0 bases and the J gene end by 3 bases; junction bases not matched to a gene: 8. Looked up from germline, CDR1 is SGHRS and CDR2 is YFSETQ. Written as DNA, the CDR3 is TGCGCCAGCAGCTTGGCGGGGACTAGCGGGGGGCATCTGACAGATACGCAGTATTTT. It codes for CASSLAGTSGGHLTDTQYF. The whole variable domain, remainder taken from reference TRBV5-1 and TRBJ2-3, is KAGVTQTPRYLIKTRGQQVTLSCSPISGHRSVSWYQQTPGQGLQFLFEYFSETQRNKGNFPGRFSGRQFSNSRSEMNVSTLELGDSALYLCASSLAGTSGGHLTDTQYFGPGTRLTVL.